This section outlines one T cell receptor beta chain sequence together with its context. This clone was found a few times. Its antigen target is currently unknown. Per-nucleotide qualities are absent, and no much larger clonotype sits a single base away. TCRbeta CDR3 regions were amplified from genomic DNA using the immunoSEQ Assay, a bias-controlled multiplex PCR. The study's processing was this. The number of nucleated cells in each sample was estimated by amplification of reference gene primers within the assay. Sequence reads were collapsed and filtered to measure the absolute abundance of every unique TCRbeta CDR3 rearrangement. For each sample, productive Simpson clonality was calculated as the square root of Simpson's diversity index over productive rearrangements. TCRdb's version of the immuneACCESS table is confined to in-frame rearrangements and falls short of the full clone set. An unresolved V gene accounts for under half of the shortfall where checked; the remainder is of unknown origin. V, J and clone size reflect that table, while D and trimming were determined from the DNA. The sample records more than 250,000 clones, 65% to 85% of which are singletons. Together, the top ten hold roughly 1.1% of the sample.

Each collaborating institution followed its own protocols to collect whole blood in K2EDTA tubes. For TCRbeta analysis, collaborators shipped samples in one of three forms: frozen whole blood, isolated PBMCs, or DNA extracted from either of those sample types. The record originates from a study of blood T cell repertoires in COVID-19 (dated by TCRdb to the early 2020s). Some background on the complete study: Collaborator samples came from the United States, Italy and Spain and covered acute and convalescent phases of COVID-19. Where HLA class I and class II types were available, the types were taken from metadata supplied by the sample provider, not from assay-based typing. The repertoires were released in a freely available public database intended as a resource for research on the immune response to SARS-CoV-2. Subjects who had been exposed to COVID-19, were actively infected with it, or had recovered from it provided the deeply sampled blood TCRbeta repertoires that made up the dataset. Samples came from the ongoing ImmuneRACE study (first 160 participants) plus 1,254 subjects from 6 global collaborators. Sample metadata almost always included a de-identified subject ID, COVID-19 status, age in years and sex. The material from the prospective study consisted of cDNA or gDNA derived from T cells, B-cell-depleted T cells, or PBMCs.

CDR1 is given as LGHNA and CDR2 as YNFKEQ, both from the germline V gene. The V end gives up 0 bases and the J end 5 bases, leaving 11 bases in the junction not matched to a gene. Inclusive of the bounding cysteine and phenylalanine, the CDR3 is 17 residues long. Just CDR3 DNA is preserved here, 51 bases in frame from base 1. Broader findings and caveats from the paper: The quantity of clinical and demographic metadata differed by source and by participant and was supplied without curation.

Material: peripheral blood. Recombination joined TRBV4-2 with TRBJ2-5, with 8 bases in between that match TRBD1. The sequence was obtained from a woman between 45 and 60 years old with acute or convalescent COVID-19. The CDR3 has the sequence CASSQDNRGQGSETQYF. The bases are TGTGCCAGCAGCCAAGATAATAGAGGACAGGGTTCGGAGACCCAGTACTTC.